Presented here are 22 T cell receptor beta chains from one specimen sequenced in a study of shared clonotypes between healthy human individuals. Some clones are missing from TCRdb's copy, which holds only in-frame ones; the method was immunoSEQ multiplex PCR. The sample carries 2 million to 2.5 million clones, less than 95% recorded once. In the naive CD8 group, cells lacked CD45RO and were positively selected for CCR7, so terminally differentiated effector memory CD45RA+ cells were left out. The material sequenced was naive CD8+ T cells sorted from blood. The source is a man younger than 30 in good health.

The V and J genes are TRBV4-3 and TRBJ2-3; the D gene is possibly TRBD2 (5 bases). This CDR3 region has 15 residues. Germline loops: CDR1 LGHNA, CDR2 YSLEER. V was pared by 0 bases and J by 5 bases, with 12 bases between. In DNA form, the CDR3 reads TGCGCCAGCAGCCAAGATAGGGCTAGCTTAGATACGCAGTATTTT. Translating gives CASSQDRASLDTQYF.

In the case of this clone: The same CDR3 also results from other DNA sequences found in this sample. The CDR3 DNA reads as TGCGCCAGCAGTCTTAGACAGGGGGCTTACGAGCAGTACTTC. It is translated as CASSLRQGAYEQYF. The genes are TRBV4-1 and TRBJ2-7, with 10 bases aligning to TRBD1. With V trimmed by 6 bases and J by 4 bases, 6 bases remained unmatched. CDR1 is MGHRA, CDR2 YSYEKL, per germline. CDR3 size: 14 residues.

The chain couples TRBV28 to TRBJ2-2; 8 nucleotides match TRBD1. The CDR3 is made up of 13 amino acids. CDR1 MDHEN and CDR2 SYDVKM come from the germline V gene. The junction had 5 bases not matched to a gene; V was cut back by 7 bases and J by 7 bases. Here the CDR3 reads CASKQGEVGELFF. DNA of the CDR3: TGTGCCAGCAAACAGGGGGAGGTCGGGGAGCTGTTTTTT.

The V gene is TRBV4-1, the J gene TRBJ2-5, with 12 bases fitting TRBD2. Germline V CDR1 and CDR2: MGHRA, YSYEKL. This CDR3 has 17 amino acids. Trimming cost V 4 bases and J 2 bases; bases outside gene matches: 8. The CDR3 region is CASSRTTSGSAQETQYF. The CDR3 DNA is TGCGCCAGCAGCCGCACGACTAGCGGGAGTGCACAAGAGACCCAGTACTTC.

The chain uses TRBV6-1 and TRBJ2-1; D is unclear. Deletions cut 2 bases from V and 7 bases from J, with 9 bases between. CDR1 MNHNS and CDR2 SASEGT come from the germline V gene. There are 13 residues in the CDR3. CDR3 in amino acids: CASSEFDGNEQFF. The CDR3 region has the DNA TGTGCCAGCAGTGAATTTGACGGGAATGAGCAGTTCTTC.

The V call is TRBV4-1, the J call TRBJ1-6; D gene uncertain. The germline V gene encodes CDR1 MGHRA and CDR2 YSYEKL. The length of the CDR3 is 17 residues. V was trimmed by 1 base and J by 0 bases, leaving 10 bases between them. DNA for the CDR3: TGCGCCAGCAGCCAAGCAGTATTTTCCTCCTATAATTCACCCCTCCACTTT. Amino acids: CASSQAVFSSYNSPLHF.

This chain uses TRBV18 with TRBJ2-3; 9 bases line up with TRBD2. Losses at the gene ends were 0 bases for V and 2 bases for J; bases not matched to a gene: 6. The CDR3 has 17 residues. The germline V gene encodes CDR1 KGHSH and CDR2 LQKENI. CDR3 in amino acids: CASSPPISGGPTDTQYF. For the CDR3, the DNA is TGTGCCAGCTCACCACCGATTAGCGGGGGCCCCACAGATACGCAGTATTTT.

V gene TRBV14 combines with J gene TRBJ2-7; 7 bases align to TRBD2. The CDR3 is made up of 14 amino acids. CDR1 is SGHDN, CDR2 FVKESK, per germline. V was pared by 5 bases and J by 5 bases, with 9 bases of the junction left unmatched. The CDR3 here is CASSWAGEEDEQYF. CDR3 bases: TGTGCCAGCAGCTGGGCGGGAGAAGAGGACGAGCAGTACTTC. Combining the CDR3 with reference TRBV14 and TRBJ2-7 gives the whole variable domain EAGVTQFPSHSVIEKGQTVTLRCDPISGHDNLYWYRRVMGKEIKFLLHFVKESKQDESGMPNNRFLAERTGGTYSTLKVQPAELEDSGVYFCASSWAGEEDEQYFGPGTRLTVT.

The V and J genes are TRBV6-1 and TRBJ2-7; 10 nucleotides align to TRBD2. The V gene's germline CDR1 is MNHNS and CDR2 SASEGT. Germline trimming cut 4 bases from V and 2 bases from J; bases unmatched to any gene: 2. The CDR3 contains 14 residues. The CDR3 loop is CASSVLAGTYEQYF. In nucleotides, the CDR3 is TGTGCCAGCAGTGTACTAGCGGGGACCTACGAGCAGTACTTC.

The chain employs TRBV19 and TRBJ2-3, with 9 bases lining up with TRBD1. With V trimmed by 4 bases and J by 2 bases, 1 base remained unmatched. This CDR3 comprises 14 residues. Germline CDR1 reads LNHDA; CDR2 reads SQIVND (reference sequence). CDR3 residues: CASSRQGDTDTQYF. The CDR3 DNA sequence: TGTGCCAGTAGTAGACAGGGGGACACAGATACGCAGTATTTT.

V and J are TRBV7-6 and TRBJ2-1, with TRBD2 as a possible D gene (6 bases). CDR3 length: 16 residues. Looked up from germline, CDR1 is SGHVS and CDR2 is FNYEAQ. V lost 1 base, J lost 2 bases, and 12 bases lay in between. For the CDR3, the DNA is TGTGCCAGCAGCTTAGGACTCAGGGAGGCCTACAATGAGCAGTTCTTC. It translates to CASSLGLREAYNEQFF.

V gene TRBV4-3 combines with J gene TRBJ1-2; TRBD1 matches 7 bases. This CDR3 has 16 residues. Trimming cost V 4 bases and J 7 bases; bases outside gene matches: 15. Looked up from germline, CDR1 is LGHNA and CDR2 is YSLEER. CDR3 sequence (DNA): TGCGCCAGCAGCCCAGCAATGCTAGACAGGGCCGGTGGCTACACCTTC. Translated: CASSPAMLDRAGGYTF.

The chain links TRBV4-3 to TRBJ2-1; 11 nucleotides line up with TRBD2. V dropped 0 bases and J dropped 7; count of bases not matched to a gene: 5. The CDR3 consists of 16 residues. Germline V gives CDR1 LGHNA, CDR2 YSLEER. The CDR3 DNA follows: TGCGCCAGCAGCCAAGATTGGCTAGCGGGAGGTAATGAGCAGTTCTTC. Its protein is CASSQDWLAGGNEQFF.

The chain links TRBV27 to TRBJ2-7; D uncertain. CDR3 size: 16 residues. The ends were cut back, 0 bases at V and 2 bases at J, with 14 bases in the middle. In germline, CDR1 is MNHEY, CDR2 SMNVEV (reference sequence). In nucleotides, the CDR3 is TGTGCCAGCAGTTTATCGAAGGGCGATCGGCCCTACGAGCAGTACTTC. This encodes CASSLSKGDRPYEQYF.

The chain has TRBV5-5 and TRBJ2-7, with TRBD1 matching over 8 bases. The CDR3 is made up of 15 amino acids. The trim removed 3 bases at V and 0 bases at J, leaving 5 bases unmatched. Germline-derived CDR1 and CDR2 are SGHKS and YYEKEE (reference sequence). The CDR3 protein is CASSSRDRSSYEQYF. The CDR3 DNA sequence: TGTGCCAGCAGCTCCCGGGACAGGAGCTCCTACGAGCAGTACTTC.

This clone was seen only a few times. Other DNA sequences within the sample encode an identical CDR3. The V call is TRBV28, the J call TRBJ1-6, with no clear D. Germline CDR1 is MDHEN and CDR2 is SYDVKM. This CDR3 contains 14 residues. The V gene lost 5 bases and the J gene lost 9 bases, with 14 bases spanning the gap. The chain's CDR3 is CASSPTGLGSPLHF. CDR3 coding DNA: TGTGCCAGCAGTCCAACCGGACTGGGTTCACCCCTCCACTTT.

As regards this clone: Other nucleotide sequences from this sample produce the same CDR3. The CDR3 DNA reads as TGTGCCAGCAGTTTATCGGGCCAGGGCTATGGCTACACCTTC. It translates to CASSLSGQGYGYTF. The chain carries TRBV27 and TRBJ1-2; TRBD1 might be the D (5 bases). Trimming removed 0 bases from V and 4 bases from J, with 9 bases in between. Germline lookup yields CDR1 MNHEY and CDR2 SMNVEV (reference sequence). This CDR3 contains 14 residues.

V usage is TRBV27 and J usage is TRBJ1-1; the D is unclear. Between the trimmed V and J ends, which lost 3 bases and 3 bases, there was a span of 8 bases. This CDR3 contains 13 residues. Germline CDR1 MNHEY, CDR2 SMNVEV (reference sequence). CDR3 nucleotides: TGTGCCAGCAGTTTCACCGTAGACACTGAAGCTTTCTTT. As protein: CASSFTVDTEAFF.

The chain combines TRBV9 with TRBJ1-2, with D possibly being TRBD1 (5 bases). CDR1 and CDR2 from the germline V gene are SGDLS and YYNGEE. Between the trimmed V and J ends, which lost 2 bases and 4 bases, there was a span of 27 bases. The CDR3 loop spans 19 amino acids. In DNA, the CDR3 is TGTGCCAGCAGCGTGGGGGTGGGCGCGCCAAAACAACTCCCCTATGGCTACACCTTC. Its protein product is CASSVGVGAPKQLPYGYTF.

This chain links TRBV4-3 with TRBJ2-7, with D maybe TRBD2 (5 bases). The CDR3 contains 15 residues. With 4 bases removed from V and 4 bases from J, the gap between germline ends came to 17 bases. Germline V gene sequence: CDR1 LGHNA, CDR2 YSLEER. CDR3 sequence reads: CASSPMQLEGYEQYF. The DNA for the CDR3 is TGCGCCAGCAGCCCCATGCAGCTAGAGGGTTACGAGCAGTACTTC.

In nucleotides, the CDR3 is TGTGCCAGCAGCCTGGCCCCAGGGGCTGGGGACACTGAAGCTTTCTTT. Protein: CASSLAPGAGDTEAFF. This chain connects TRBV4-2 to TRBJ1-1; TRBD1 might be the D (6 bases). Trimming cost V 4 bases and J 3 bases, with 18 bases left between them. The length of the CDR3 is 16 residues. CDR1 is LGHNA, CDR2 YNFKEQ, per germline.

The chain combines TRBV5-1 with TRBJ1-1, with D maybe TRBD1 (6 bases). CDR1 is SGHRS, CDR2 YFSETQ, per germline. V was pared by 3 bases and J by 6 bases, with 9 bases between. This CDR3 has 12 residues. The CDR3 spells CASSSDSAEAFF. For the CDR3, the DNA is TGCGCCAGCAGCTCGGACAGCGCTGAAGCTTTCTTT.